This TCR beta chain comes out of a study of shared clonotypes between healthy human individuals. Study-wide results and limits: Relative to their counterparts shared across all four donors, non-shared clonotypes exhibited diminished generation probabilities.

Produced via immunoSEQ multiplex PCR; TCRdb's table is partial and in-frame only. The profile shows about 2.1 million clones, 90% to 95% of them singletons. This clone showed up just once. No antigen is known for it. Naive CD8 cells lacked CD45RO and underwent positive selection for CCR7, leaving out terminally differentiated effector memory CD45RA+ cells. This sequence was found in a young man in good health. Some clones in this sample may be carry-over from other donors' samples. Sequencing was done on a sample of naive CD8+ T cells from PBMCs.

This chain's CDR3 is CASSPDGFSYEQYF. The CDR3 nucleotides are TGTGCCAGCAGTCCGGACGGATTTTCCTACGAGCAGTACTTC. The V and J genes are TRBV27 and TRBJ2-7; D call uncertain. Germline CDR1 reads MNHEY; CDR2 reads SMNVEV (reference sequence). This CDR3 is built from 14 residues. V lost 5 bases and J 1 base, leaving 12 bases between the germline ends.